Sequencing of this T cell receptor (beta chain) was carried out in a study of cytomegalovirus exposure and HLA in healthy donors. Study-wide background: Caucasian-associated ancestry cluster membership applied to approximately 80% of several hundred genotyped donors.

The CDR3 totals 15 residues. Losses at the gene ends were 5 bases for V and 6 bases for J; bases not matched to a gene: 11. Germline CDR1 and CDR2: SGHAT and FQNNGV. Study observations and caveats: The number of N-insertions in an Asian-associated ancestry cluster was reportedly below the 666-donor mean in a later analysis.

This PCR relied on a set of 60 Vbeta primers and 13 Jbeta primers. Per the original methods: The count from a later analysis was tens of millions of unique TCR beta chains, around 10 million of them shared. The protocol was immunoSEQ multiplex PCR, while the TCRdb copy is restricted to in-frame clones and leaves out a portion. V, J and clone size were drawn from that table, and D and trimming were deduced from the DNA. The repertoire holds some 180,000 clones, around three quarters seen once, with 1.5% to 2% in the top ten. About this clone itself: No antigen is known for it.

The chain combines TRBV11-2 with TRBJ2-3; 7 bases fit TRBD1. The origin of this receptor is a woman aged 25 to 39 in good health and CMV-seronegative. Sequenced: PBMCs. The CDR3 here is CASSQAPGQFDTQYF. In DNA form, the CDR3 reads TGTGCCAGCAGCCAGGCTCCGGGACAGTTTGATACGCAGTATTTT.